One T cell receptor beta chain is described in this entry. This receptor's antigen is unknown. No quality values exist for individual bases; no much larger clone is one base distant. The study evaluated CTLA-4 blockade (ipilimumab) given together with focal radiation therapy in patients who had chemo-refractory metastatic non-small-cell lung cancer. Reading the germline V gene gives CDR1 MNHNS and CDR2 SASEGT. Counted from cysteine to phenylalanine, this CDR3 has 15 amino acids. Only the CDR3 DNA stays, 45 bases, in frame from base 1. Unmatched junction bases come to 4, with V trimmed by 2 bases and J by 1 base. To prepare the library, the immunoSEQ multiplex PCR assay was applied. TCRdb stores this immuneACCESS table with in-frame sequences only. Part of the clones is absent; in the studies checked, under half of the shortfall reflects unresolved V genes, and no reason is known for the rest. This sample lists about 47,000 clones; approximately 76% were detected once. The top ten clonotypes cover about 9% of the sample.

The sample belongs to a study of radiotherapy plus CTLA-4 blockade in lung cancer (dated by TCRdb to the late 2010s). Context from the whole study: Among enrolled patients, under 20% had an objective response and 31% reached disease control. The paper as a whole reports these results and caveats: After treatment with radiotherapy and ipilimumab, TCR clones that came from tumors expanded in the peripheral blood. The strongest predictors of response were reported to be early dynamic shifts in blood T cell clones along with a rise in serum interferon-beta following radiation.

This clonotype was sampled from a human donor with non-small cell lung cancer who had stable disease on radiotherapy plus ipilimumab. The source material was peripheral blood, sampled from a patient treated with radiotherapy plus ipilimumab. The chain is made from TRBV6-1 and TRBJ2-5; 7 of the junction bases match TRBD1. The DNA is as follows: TGTGCCAGCAGTGAAATCCGGACAGGCCAAGAGACCCAGTACTTC. Its protein reads: CASSEIRTGQETQYF.